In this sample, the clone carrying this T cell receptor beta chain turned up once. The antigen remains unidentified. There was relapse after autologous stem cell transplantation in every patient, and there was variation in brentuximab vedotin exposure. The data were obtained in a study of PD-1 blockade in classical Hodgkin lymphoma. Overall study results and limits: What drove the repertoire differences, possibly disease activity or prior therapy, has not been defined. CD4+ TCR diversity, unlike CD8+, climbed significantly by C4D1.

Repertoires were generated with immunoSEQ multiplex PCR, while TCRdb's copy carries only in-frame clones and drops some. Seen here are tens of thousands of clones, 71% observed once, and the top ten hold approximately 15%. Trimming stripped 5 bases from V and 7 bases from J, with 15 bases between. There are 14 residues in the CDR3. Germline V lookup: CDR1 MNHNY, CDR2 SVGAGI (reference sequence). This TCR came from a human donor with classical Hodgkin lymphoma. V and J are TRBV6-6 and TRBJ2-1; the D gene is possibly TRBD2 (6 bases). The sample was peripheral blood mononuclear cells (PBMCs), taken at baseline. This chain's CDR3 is CASSLGTLGNEQFF. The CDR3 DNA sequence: TGTGCCAGCAGTCTAGGGACTCTTGGGAATGAGCAGTTCTTC.